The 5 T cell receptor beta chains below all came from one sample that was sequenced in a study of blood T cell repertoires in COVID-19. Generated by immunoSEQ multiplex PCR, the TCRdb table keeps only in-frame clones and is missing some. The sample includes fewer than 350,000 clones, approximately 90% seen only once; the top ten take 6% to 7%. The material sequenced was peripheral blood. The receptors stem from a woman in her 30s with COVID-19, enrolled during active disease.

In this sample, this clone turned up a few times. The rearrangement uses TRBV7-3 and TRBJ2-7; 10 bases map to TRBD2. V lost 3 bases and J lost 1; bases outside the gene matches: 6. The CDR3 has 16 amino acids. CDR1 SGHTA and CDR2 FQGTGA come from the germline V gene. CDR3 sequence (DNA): TGTGCCAGCAGCTTCCTACTAGCGGGAAGTTCCTACGAGCAGTACTTC. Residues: CASSFLLAGSSYEQYF. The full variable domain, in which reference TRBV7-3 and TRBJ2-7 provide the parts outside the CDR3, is GAGVSQTPSNKVTEKGKYVELRCDPISGHTALYWYRQSLGQGPEFLIYFQGTGAADDSGLPNDRFFAVRPEGSVSTLKIQRTERGDSAVYLCASSFLLAGSSYEQYFGPGTRLTVT.

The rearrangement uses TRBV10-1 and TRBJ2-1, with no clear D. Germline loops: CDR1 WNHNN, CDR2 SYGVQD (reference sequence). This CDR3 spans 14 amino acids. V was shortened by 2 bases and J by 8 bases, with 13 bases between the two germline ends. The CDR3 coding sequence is TGCGCCAGCAGTGAGACGTCGGGTCCCGATGAGCAGTTCTTC. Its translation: CASSETSGPDEQFF.

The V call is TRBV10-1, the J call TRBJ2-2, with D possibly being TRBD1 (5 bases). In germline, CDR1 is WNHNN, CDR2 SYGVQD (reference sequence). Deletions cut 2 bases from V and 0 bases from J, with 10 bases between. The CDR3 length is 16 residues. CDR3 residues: CASSERVTANTGELFF. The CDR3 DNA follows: TGCGCCAGCAGTGAGCGGGTGACAGCGAACACCGGGGAGCTGTTTTTT.

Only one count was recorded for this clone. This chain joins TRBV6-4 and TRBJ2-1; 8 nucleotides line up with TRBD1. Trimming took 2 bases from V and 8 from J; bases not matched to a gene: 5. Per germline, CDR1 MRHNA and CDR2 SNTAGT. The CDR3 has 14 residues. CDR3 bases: TGTGCCAGCAGTGACACAGGGGGTGTTCATGAGCAGTTCTTC. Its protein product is CASSDTGGVHEQFF.

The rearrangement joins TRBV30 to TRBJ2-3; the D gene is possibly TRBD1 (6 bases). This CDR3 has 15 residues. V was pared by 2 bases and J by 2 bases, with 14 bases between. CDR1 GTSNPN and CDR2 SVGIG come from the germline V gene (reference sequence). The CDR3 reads CAWSKGGEYTDTQYF. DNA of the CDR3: TGTGCCTGGAGTAAAGGGGGAGAATACACAGATACGCAGTATTTT. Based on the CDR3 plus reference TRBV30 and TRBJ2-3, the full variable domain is SQTIHQWPATLVQPVGSPLSLECTVEGTSNPNLYWYRQAAGRGLQLLFYSVGIGQISSEVPQNLSASRPQDRQFILSSKKLLLSDSGFYLCAWSKGGEYTDTQYFGPGTRLTVL.